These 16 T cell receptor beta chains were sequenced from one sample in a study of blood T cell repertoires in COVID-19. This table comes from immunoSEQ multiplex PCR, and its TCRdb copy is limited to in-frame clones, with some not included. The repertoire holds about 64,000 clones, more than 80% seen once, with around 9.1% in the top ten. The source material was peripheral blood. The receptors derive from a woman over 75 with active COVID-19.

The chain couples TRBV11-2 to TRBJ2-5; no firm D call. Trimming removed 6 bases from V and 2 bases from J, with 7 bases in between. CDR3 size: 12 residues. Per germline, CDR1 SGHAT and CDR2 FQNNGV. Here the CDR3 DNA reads TGTGCCAGCAGTAGAGTGCAAGAGACCCAGTACTTC. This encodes CASSRVQETQYF.

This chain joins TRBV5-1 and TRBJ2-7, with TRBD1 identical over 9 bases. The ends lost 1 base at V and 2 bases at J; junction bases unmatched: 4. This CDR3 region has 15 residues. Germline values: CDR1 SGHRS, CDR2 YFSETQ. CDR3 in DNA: TGCGCCAGCAGCTTGCCGGGACAGGGTACCTACGAGCAGTACTTC. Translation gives CASSLPGQGTYEQYF.

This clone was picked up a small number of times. CDR3: CASSPMMPPTQGQYV. CDR3 nucleotides: TGTGCCAGCAGTCCAATGATGCCACCTACACAGGGGCAGTACGTC. The V gene is TRBV28, the J gene TRBJ2-7, with D possibly TRBD1 on 6 matching bases. Looked up from germline, CDR1 is MDHEN and CDR2 is SYDVKM. V lost 5 bases and J 9 bases, leaving 23 bases between the germline ends. The CDR3 is 15 amino acids.

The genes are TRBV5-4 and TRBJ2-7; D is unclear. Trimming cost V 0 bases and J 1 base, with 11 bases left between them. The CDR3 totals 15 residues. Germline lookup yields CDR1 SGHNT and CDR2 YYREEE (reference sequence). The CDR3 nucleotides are TGTGCCAGCAGCTTGGATTCAGGTTCTTCCTACGAGCAGTACTTC. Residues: CASSLDSGSSYEQYF.

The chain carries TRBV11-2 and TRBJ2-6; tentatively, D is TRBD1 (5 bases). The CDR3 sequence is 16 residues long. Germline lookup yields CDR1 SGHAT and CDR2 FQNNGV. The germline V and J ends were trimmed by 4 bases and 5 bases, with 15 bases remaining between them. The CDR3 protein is CASSSARQGWANVLTF. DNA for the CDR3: TGTGCCAGCAGCTCAGCTCGGCAGGGCTGGGCCAACGTCCTGACTTTC.

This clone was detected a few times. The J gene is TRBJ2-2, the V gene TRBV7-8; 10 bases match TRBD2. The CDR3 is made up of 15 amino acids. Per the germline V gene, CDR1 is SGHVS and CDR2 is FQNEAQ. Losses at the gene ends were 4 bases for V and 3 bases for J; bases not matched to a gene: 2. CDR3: CASSSLAGDTGELFF. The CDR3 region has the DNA TGTGCCAGCAGCTCCCTAGCGGGGGACACCGGGGAGCTGTTTTTT.

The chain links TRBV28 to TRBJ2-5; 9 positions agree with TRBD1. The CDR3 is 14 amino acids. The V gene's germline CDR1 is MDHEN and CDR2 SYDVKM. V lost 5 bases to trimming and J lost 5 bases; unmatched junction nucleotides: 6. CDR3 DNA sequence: TGTGCCAGCAGTATGAGCGACAGGGGGGAGACCCAGTACTTC. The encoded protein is CASSMSDRGETQYF.

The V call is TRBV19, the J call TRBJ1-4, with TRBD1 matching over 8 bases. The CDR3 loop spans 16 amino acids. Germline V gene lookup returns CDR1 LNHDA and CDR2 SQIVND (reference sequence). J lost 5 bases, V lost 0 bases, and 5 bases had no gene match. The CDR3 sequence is CASSIETGGANEKLFF. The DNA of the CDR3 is TGTGCCAGTAGTATAGAAACAGGGGGTGCCAATGAAAAACTGTTTTTT. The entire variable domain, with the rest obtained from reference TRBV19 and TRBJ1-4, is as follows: DGGITQSPKYLFRKEGQNVTLSCEQNLNHDAMYWYRQDPGQGLRLIYYSQIVNDFQKGDIAEGYSVSREKKESFPLTVTSAQKNPTAFYLCASSIETGGANEKLFFGSGTQLSVL.

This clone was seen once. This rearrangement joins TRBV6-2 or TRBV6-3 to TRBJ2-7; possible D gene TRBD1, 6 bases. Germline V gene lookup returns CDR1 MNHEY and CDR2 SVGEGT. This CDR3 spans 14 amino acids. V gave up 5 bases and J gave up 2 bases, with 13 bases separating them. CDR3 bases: TGTGCCAGCAGTCTAGGTGGGGGCCCCTACGAGCAGTACTTC. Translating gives CASSLGGGPYEQYF.

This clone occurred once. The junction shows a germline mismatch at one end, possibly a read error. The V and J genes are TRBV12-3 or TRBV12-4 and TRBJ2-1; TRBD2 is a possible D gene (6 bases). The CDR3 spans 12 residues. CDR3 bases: TGTGCCAGCAGTCTAGCGTCGGATGAGCAGTTCTTC. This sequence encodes CASSLASDEQFF.

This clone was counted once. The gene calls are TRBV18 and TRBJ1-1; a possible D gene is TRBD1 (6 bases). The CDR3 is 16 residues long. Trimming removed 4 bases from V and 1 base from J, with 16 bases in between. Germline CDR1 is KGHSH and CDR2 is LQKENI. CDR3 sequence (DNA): TGTGCCAGCTCACTCGCGATACAGGGTGGGAACACTGAAGCTTTCTTT. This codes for CASSLAIQGGNTEAFF.

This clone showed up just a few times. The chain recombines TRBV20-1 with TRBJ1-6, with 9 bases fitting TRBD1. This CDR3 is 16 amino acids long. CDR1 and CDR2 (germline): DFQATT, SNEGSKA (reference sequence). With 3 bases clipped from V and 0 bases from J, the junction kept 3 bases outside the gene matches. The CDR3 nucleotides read TGCAGTGCTAGTGAACAGGGGGCCTCCTATAATTCACCCCTCCACTTT. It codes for CSASEQGASYNSPLHF.

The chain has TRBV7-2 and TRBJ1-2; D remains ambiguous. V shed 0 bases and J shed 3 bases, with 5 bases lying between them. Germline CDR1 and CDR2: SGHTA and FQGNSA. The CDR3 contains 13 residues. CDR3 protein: CASSLASHYGYTF. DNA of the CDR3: TGTGCCAGCAGCTTAGCCAGTCACTATGGCTACACCTTC.

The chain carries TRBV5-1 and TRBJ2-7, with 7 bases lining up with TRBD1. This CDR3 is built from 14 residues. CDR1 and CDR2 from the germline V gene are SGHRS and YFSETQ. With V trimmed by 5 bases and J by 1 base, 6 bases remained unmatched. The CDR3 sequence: CASSWDSLSYEQYF. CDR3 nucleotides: TGCGCCAGCAGTTGGGACAGCCTTTCCTACGAGCAGTACTTC.

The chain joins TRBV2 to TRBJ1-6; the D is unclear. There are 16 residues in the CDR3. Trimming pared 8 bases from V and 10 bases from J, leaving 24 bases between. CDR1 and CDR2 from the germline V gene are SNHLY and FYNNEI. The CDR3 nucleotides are TGTGCCAGCCGGTGGGAGGTGAACAGTTCGGGATCACCCCTCCACTTT. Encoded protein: CASRWEVNSSGSPLHF. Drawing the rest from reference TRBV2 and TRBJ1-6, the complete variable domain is EPEVTQTPSHQVTQMGQEVILRCVPISNHLYFYWYRQILGQKVEFLVSFYNNEISEKSEIFDDQFSVERPDGSNFTLKIRSTKLEDSAMYFCASRWEVNSSGSPLHFGNGTRLTVT.

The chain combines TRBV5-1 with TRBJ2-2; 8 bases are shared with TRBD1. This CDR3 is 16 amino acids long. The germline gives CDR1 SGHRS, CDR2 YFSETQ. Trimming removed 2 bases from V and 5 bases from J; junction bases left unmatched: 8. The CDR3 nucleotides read TGCGCCAGCAGCTTAGGGACAGGTGGACGGACCGGGGAGCTGTTTTTT. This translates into CASSLGTGGRTGELFF.